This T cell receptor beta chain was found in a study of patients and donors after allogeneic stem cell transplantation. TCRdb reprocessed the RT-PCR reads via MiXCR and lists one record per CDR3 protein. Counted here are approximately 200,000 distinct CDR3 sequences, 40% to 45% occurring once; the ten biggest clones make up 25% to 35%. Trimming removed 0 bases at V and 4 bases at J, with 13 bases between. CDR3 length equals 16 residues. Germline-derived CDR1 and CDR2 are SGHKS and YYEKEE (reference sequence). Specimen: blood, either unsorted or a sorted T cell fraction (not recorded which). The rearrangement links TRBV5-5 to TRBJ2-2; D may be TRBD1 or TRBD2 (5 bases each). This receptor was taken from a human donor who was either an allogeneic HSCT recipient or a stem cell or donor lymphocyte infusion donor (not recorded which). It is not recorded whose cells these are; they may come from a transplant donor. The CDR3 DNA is TGTGCCAGCAGCTTGGCCCCCGGGACCGTCACCGGGGAGCTGTTTTTT. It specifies CASSLAPGTVTGELFF.